The 27 T cell receptor beta chains below were found in one sample sequenced in a study of T cell repertoires in cytomegalovirus infection. Their target antigens are unknown. MiXCR was run by TCRdb on the reads, yielding one entry per CDR3 protein. There are about 310,000 distinct CDR3 sequences in the sample; roughly 25% occur only once, and about an eighth lies in the top ten. The sample here was cultured PBMCs, taken from culture after CMV antigen stimulation. The source is a human donor in good health (CMV status not recorded). Some clones in this sample may be carry-over from other donors' samples.

This clonotype was detected only a few times. This sequence joins TRBV18 and TRBJ2-3; 8 bases are shared with TRBD2. J gave up 3 bases and V 2 bases, and 13 bases lay outside the gene matches. Germline loops: CDR1 KGHSH, CDR2 LQKENI. CDR3 length: 18 residues. CDR3 amino acids: CASSPAMVAGGGTDTQYF. Here the CDR3 DNA reads TGTGCCAGCTCACCAGCAATGGTGGCGGGAGGAGGGACAGATACGCAGTATTTT.

This clonotype was counted only a few times. V is TRBV6-5 and J is TRBJ2-3; a weak D match, TRBD2 (5 bases). The length of the CDR3 is 19 residues. Trimming cost V 0 bases and J 0 bases, with 19 bases left between them. Germline loops: CDR1 MNHEY, CDR2 SVGAGI. CDR3 coding DNA: TGTGCCAGCAGTTACTCCCCAACTTTATGGACTGCTAGCACAGATACGCAGTATTTT. Its protein is CASSYSPTLWTASTDTQYF.

V is TRBV3-1 and J is TRBJ2-5; D perhaps matches TRBD1 (5 bases). The CDR3 has 15 amino acids. The V end was cut by 0 bases, the J end by 5 bases, with 13 bases between. Looked up from germline, CDR1 is LGHDT and CDR2 is YNNKEL (reference sequence). This chain's CDR3 is CASSQDQGLWETQYF. The CDR3, as DNA: TGTGCCAGCAGCCAAGATCAGGGTTTGTGGGAGACCCAGTACTTC.

Only a few counts were recorded for this clonotype. This rearrangement joins TRBV20-1 to TRBJ2-5; D is uncertain. Germline V gives CDR1 DFQATT, CDR2 SNEGSKA (reference sequence). The V end was cut by 6 bases, the J end by 5 bases, with 19 bases between. CDR3 length: 14 residues. DNA of the CDR3: TGCAGTGCCCTCGATGTTGTGCAGGCTGAGACCCAGTACTTC. This translates into CSALDVVQAETQYF.

V is TRBV12-5 and J is TRBJ2-7; the D gene is possibly TRBD2 (5 bases). This CDR3 contains 14 residues. Germline loops: CDR1 LGHNT, CDR2 FRNRAP. V was cut by 3 bases and J by 2 bases, with 11 bases left in between. CDR3 in amino acids: CASGFVAPTYEQYV. The CDR3 coding sequence is TGTGCTAGTGGTTTTGTAGCGCCTACCTACGAGCAGTACGTC.

J is TRBJ2-7 and V is TRBV29-1; a weak D match, TRBD2 (5 bases). The CDR3 spans 13 residues. The germline CDR1 and CDR2 sequences are SQVTM and ANQGSEA. V lost 6 bases and J 2 bases, leaving 14 bases between the germline ends. CDR3 DNA sequence: TGCAGCGTCGGACTTCCGGATGCCTACGAGCAGTACTTC. Translation gives CSVGLPDAYEQYF.

This clonotype was seen ten or more times. V is TRBV7-2 and J is TRBJ1-2; TRBD1 matches at 8 bases. Germline V gives CDR1 SGHTA, CDR2 FQGNSA. With V trimmed by 2 bases and J by 6 bases, 8 bases remained unmatched. The CDR3 is made up of 15 amino acids. The CDR3 nucleotides are TGTGCCAGCAGCTTATGGCGGACAGGGAAAAATGGCTACACCTTC. Protein sequence: CASSLWRTGKNGYTF.

This clonotype was recorded many times. The gene calls are TRBV6-2 or TRBV6-3 and TRBJ2-3; TRBD2 matches at 10 bases. V lost 1 base and J lost 8; bases outside the gene matches: 9. The CDR3 consists of 16 residues. From germline, CDR1 is MNHEY and CDR2 SVGEGT. The CDR3 here is CASSYWSGGDSSTQYF. Here the CDR3 DNA reads TGTGCCAGCAGTTACTGGAGCGGGGGGGATAGCAGTACGCAGTATTTT.

This clonotype appeared many times. V is TRBV4-2 and J is TRBJ2-7, with D perhaps being TRBD1 or TRBD2 (5 bases each). Germline V gene data show CDR1 as LGHNA and CDR2 as YNFKEQ. Trimming shortened V by 5 bases and J by 0 bases, and 14 bases separated the two germline ends. The CDR3 loop spans 15 amino acids. This CDR3 reads CASSTPGPSSYEQYF. CDR3 coding DNA: TGTGCCAGCAGCACCCCGGGACCCAGCTCCTACGAGCAGTACTTC.

In this sample, this clonotype turned up a few times. This chain connects TRBV20-1 to TRBJ2-5; TRBD2 aligns across 10 bases. Trimming removed 3 bases from V and 4 bases from J; junction bases left unmatched: 26. The CDR3 extends over 21 amino acids. Germline V gene lookup returns CDR1 DFQATT and CDR2 SNEGSKA (reference sequence). The CDR3 loop is CSARDLLRTSQGSGRRETQYF. CDR3 DNA sequence: TGCAGTGCTAGGGATCTTCTCCGGACCTCACAGGGTAGCGGGAGGAGAGAGACCCAGTACTTC.

The V call is TRBV4-3, the J call TRBJ2-1; D is uncertain. The V end lost 0 bases, the J end lost 6 bases, and 12 bases lay between the germline ends. The CDR3 consists of 15 residues. The germline CDR1 and CDR2 sequences are LGHNA and YSLEER. DNA for the CDR3: TGCGCCAGCAGCCAAGATGTTACCAGTTTCAATGAGCAGTTCTTC. Translating gives CASSQDVTSFNEQFF.

This clonotype turned up a few times. This chain uses TRBV12-3 or TRBV12-4 with TRBJ1-2; weak D call: TRBD1 (6 bases). This CDR3 is built from 16 residues. V gave up 5 bases and J gave up 5 bases, with 21 bases separating them. CDR3 bases: TGTGCCAGCAGTCCGGGGGGGGGAGCCCAGGGGTATGGCTACACCTTC. As protein: CASSPGGGAQGYGYTF.

CDR3 amino acids: CASSSSDGTYNEQFF. The CDR3 bases are TGTGCCAGCAGCTCATCTGATGGGACCTACAATGAGCAGTTCTTC. V is TRBV11-3 and J is TRBJ2-1; D remains unclear. CDR3 length: 15 amino acids. CDR1 is SGHNT, CDR2 YENEEA, per germline. V was trimmed by 4 bases and J by 2 bases, leaving 12 bases between them.

This clonotype has at least ten counts. The chain joins TRBV4-1 to TRBJ2-4; tentatively, D is TRBD1 or TRBD2 (5 bases each). CDR3 length: 15 amino acids. The germline V gene has CDR1 MGHRA and CDR2 YSYEKL. Trimming left V 3 bases short and J 1 base short, with 10 bases between. The CDR3 loop reads CASSHWGTAKNIQYF. CDR3 nucleotides: TGCGCCAGCAGCCATTGGGGGACCGCCAAAAACATTCAGTACTTC.

This clonotype has at least ten counts. V and J are TRBV12-3 or TRBV12-4 and TRBJ1-1, with 7 bases matching TRBD1. V was clipped by 4 bases and J by 1 base; unmatched bases: 6. This CDR3 is built from 15 residues. The CDR3 region has the DNA TGTGCCAGCAGTTGGGAACAGGGGAAGAACACTGAAGCTTTCTTT. This translates into CASSWEQGKNTEAFF.

This clonotype came up a few times. The rearrangement links TRBV6-6 to TRBJ1-5, with D possibly matching TRBD1 (6 bases). Trimming took off 7 bases at V and 5 bases at J, with 12 bases between the two ends. The germline gives CDR1 MNHNY, CDR2 SVGAGI (reference sequence). The CDR3 length is 13 residues. The CDR3 DNA reads TGTGCCAGCACCTTACAGGGAGATCAGCCCCAGCATTTT. Translating gives CASTLQGDQPQHF.

The chain uses TRBV6-5 and TRBJ2-7; tentative D call: TRBD2 (5 bases). Germline V gene sequence: CDR1 MNHEY, CDR2 SVGAGI. This CDR3 has 14 amino acids. V shed 2 bases and J shed 0 bases, with 8 bases lying between them. The CDR3 sequence is CASSYLRDSYEQYF. The CDR3 bases are TGTGCCAGCAGTTACCTTCGGGACTCCTACGAGCAGTACTTC.

The rearrangement joins TRBV7-8 to TRBJ2-7; perhaps TRBD2 as D (6 bases). Trimming stripped 1 base from V and 3 bases from J, with 16 bases between. The germline V gene has CDR1 SGHVS and CDR2 FQNEAQ. This CDR3 is 16 amino acids long. The CDR3 DNA reads TGTGCCAGCAGCTTAGTTTTGGGACTCCGGTTCTACGAGCAGTACTTC. Translated, it gives CASSLVLGLRFYEQYF.

This clonotype was recorded many times. The chain is built from TRBV6-1 and TRBJ2-7; no reliable D call. Trimming cost V 2 bases and J 1 base, with 9 bases left between them. From germline, CDR1 is MNHNS and CDR2 SASEGT. This CDR3 spans 14 amino acids. CDR3: CASSEFPSSYEQYV. The CDR3 DNA is TGTGCCAGCAGTGAATTTCCTTCGTCCTACGAGCAGTACGTC.

V gene TRBV7-6 combines with J gene TRBJ2-7; perhaps D is TRBD1 or TRBD2 (5 bases each). CDR3 length: 16 amino acids. Germline V lookup: CDR1 SGHVS, CDR2 FNYEAQ. V was trimmed by 5 bases and J by 2 bases, leaving 19 bases between them. In nucleotides, the CDR3 is TGTGCCAGCAGCCACGTCACTCGGGACGACGCCTACGAGCAGTACGTC. This sequence encodes CASSHVTRDDAYEQYV.

This clonotype was seen more than once but under ten times. The chain has TRBV12-3 or TRBV12-4 and TRBJ1-1; a possible D gene is TRBD1 (6 bases). The CDR3 totals 14 residues. V was cut by 7 bases and J by 1 base, with 13 bases left in between. CDR3: CASKMDSQNTEAFF. CDR3 nucleotides: TGTGCCAGCAAGATGGACAGCCAGAACACTGAAGCTTTCTTT.

In DNA, the CDR3 is TGTGCCAGCAGTTTCGGAGGTGGAGGGAATCAGCCCCAGCATTTT. This gives the protein CASSFGGGGNQPQHF. The chain has TRBV12-3 or TRBV12-4 and TRBJ1-5; no clear D gene. The CDR3 runs 15 residues. Trimming pared 3 bases from V and 4 bases from J, leaving 13 bases between.

The DNA for the CDR3 is TGTGCCAGCACCTCTCCCGGGACTAGCTGGAACAATGAGCAGTTCTTC. Translated: CASTSPGTSWNNEQFF. This sequence joins TRBV28 and TRBJ2-1; 9 bases match TRBD2. CDR1 and CDR2 (germline): MDHEN, SYDVKM. Trimming at V came to 7 bases and at J to 5 bases, leaving 12 bases not matched to a gene. This CDR3 is 16 amino acids long.

This clonotype was detected only a few times. The chain recombines TRBV7-6 with TRBJ2-1; D uncertain. CDR1 SGHVS and CDR2 FNYEAQ come from the germline V gene. This CDR3 has 14 amino acids. V was shortened by 5 bases and J by 1 base, with 9 bases between the two germline ends. As DNA, the CDR3 is TGTGCCAGCAGCCTAAGACAATCCTACAATGAGCAGTTCTTC. Protein: CASSLRQSYNEQFF.

The chain combines TRBV20-1 with TRBJ1-6, with 9 bases identical to TRBD1. After removal of 2 bases from V and 6 bases from J, the junction contained 8 bases not matched to a gene. The germline gives CDR1 DFQATT, CDR2 SNEGSKA (reference sequence). The length of the CDR3 is 16 residues. CDR3 amino acids: CSARLDRGRVNSPLHF. CDR3 nucleotide sequence: TGCAGTGCTAGACTGGACAGGGGAAGGGTTAATTCACCCCTCCACTTT.

CDR3 loop: CASSQPRTGQTYEQYF. The CDR3 DNA follows: TGCGCCAGCAGTCAACCGAGGACAGGGCAGACCTACGAGCAGTACTTC. The chain couples TRBV23-1 to TRBJ2-7, with 8 bases matching TRBD1. TRBV23-1 belongs to the ORF category, with a function that is uncertain. The CDR3 has 16 residues. V shed 2 bases, J shed 2 bases, and the junction held 8 bases outside the gene matches.

This clonotype turned up a few times. This chain connects TRBV7-8 to TRBJ2-3; 9 bases line up with TRBD2. Germline lookup yields CDR1 SGHVS and CDR2 FQNEAQ. The CDR3 consists of 14 residues. CDR3 nucleotides: TGTGCTACTTCCGGGCTAGCGGGGAGGGGTACGCAGTATTTT. Translating it yields CATSGLAGRGTQYF. Full variable domain (missing parts from reference TRBV7-8 and TRBJ2-3): GAGVSQSPRYKVAKRGQDVALRCDPISGHVSLFWYQQALGQGPEFLTYFQNEAQLDKSGLPSDRFFAERPEGSVSTLKIQRTQQEDSAVYLCATSGLAGRGTQYFGPGTRLTVL.